These T cell receptor beta chains were read from a single sample in a study of T-cell memory formation after mild COVID-19. TCRdb analysed the 5' RACE reads with MiXCR anew, one entry per CDR3 protein. Seen here are about 560,000 distinct CDR3 sequences, less than 25% observed once, and the top ten hold 8.4%. The specimen sequenced was PBMCs or a T cell subset sorted from them (not recorded which). The receptor set was obtained from an adult woman who had mild COVID-19 (a few samples of this study predate the infection). Cell type and time point are not known. Each CDR3 is given with its conserved first and last residue. Fields, in order: clone size, D gene, V gene, J gene, CDR3 DNA, CDR3 protein. D genes are given only for firm matches. Clone sizes are given selectively: once, few, many, or a class where the clone is expanded.

.,TRBD2,TRBV20-1,TRBJ2-3,TGCAGTGCCATAAGAGCGGGGGGGCACGATACGCAGTATTTT,CSAIRAGGHDTQYF
.,TRBD2,TRBV7-2,TRBJ2-7,TGTGCCAGCAGCCCAAGGCGAACCGGGACTATGGACTACGAGCAGTACTTC,CASSPRRTGTMDYEQYF
.,.,TRBV19,TRBJ1-1,TGTGCCAGTAGTATGATCGTAATGAACACTGAAGCTTTCTTT,CASSMIVMNTEAFF
.,TRBD1,TRBV5-5,TRBJ2-6,TGTGCCAGCAGCCCCGGGACAGGGGCGTATGGGGCCAACGTCCTGACTTTC,CASSPGTGAYGANVLTF
.,TRBD1,TRBV5-1,TRBJ2-2,TGCGCCAGCAGCCACGGGACAGCCGTGCGCGGGGAGCTGTTTTTT,CASSHGTAVRGELFF
few,TRBD2,TRBV12-3/TRBV12-4,TRBJ2-3,TGTGCCAGCAGTTTCGCGGGAGGGCAAACAGATACGCAGTATTTT,CASSFAGGQTDTQYF
few,TRBD1,TRBV7-3,TRBJ2-2,TGTGCCAGCAGCCCATGGGGACAGCCCCAAACCTACACCGGGGAGCTGTTTTTT,CASSPWGQPQTYTGELFF
few,.,TRBV6-5,TRBJ1-2,TGTGCCAGCAGTGCCACCTCCTGGGGCTACACCTTC,CASSATSWGYTF
.,.,TRBV5-5,TRBJ1-2,TGTGCCAGCAGCCCTCAGCCGGCTTTGAACTATGGCTACACCTTC,CASSPQPALNYGYTF
.,.,TRBV10-3,TRBJ2-1,TGTGCCATCAGTGAGTCAATCCTGTCGGGTTCCTCCTACAATGAGCAGTTCTTC,CAISESILSGSSYNEQFF
once,.,TRBV18,TRBJ1-2,TGTGCCAGCCGGGAGGGGCAGGAATATGGCTACACCTTC,CASREGQEYGYTF
few,.,TRBV6-2/TRBV6-3,TRBJ1-2,TGTGCCAGCAGTTTAACCGGGACGTCCTATGGCTACACCTTC,CASSLTGTSYGYTF
.,TRBD2,TRBV6-1,TRBJ2-7,TGTGCCAGCAGTGAAGCCAGCTGGGAGGGGAGGGCCGACGAGCAGTACTTC,CASSEASWEGRADEQYF
.,TRBD2,TRBV12-3/TRBV12-4,TRBJ2-1,TGTGCCAGCAGTTCCTGGGAGGGTAGGTACAATGAGCAGTTCTTC,CASSSWEGRYNEQFF
many,.,TRBV6-6,TRBJ2-4,TGTGCCAGCAGGTCCGGGGTACGAGACATTCAGTACTTC,CASRSGVRDIQYF
.,.,TRBV6-4,TRBJ2-1,TGTGCCAGCAGCGACAGGATCTACAATGAGCAGTTCTTC,CASSDRIYNEQFF
.,.,TRBV19,TRBJ1-2,TGTGCCAGTAGCCCAGGACAGATCTTAGGAACTAACTATGGCTACACCTTC,CASSPGQILGTNYGYTF
few,.,TRBV20-1,TRBJ1-5,TGCAGTGCTAGAGATACCGGACAGCTAAATCAGCCCCAGCATTTT,CSARDTGQLNQPQHF
.,TRBD1,TRBV30,TRBJ1-5,TGTGCCTCCCGGAGGGGGCCGACTAATCAGCCCCAGCATTTT,CASRRGPTNQPQHF
few,.,TRBV6-5,TRBJ2-1,TGTGCCAGCAGTTACCCCGACGGATCACTGAACAATGAGCAGTTCTTC,CASSYPDGSLNNEQFF
.,.,TRBV12-3/TRBV12-4,TRBJ2-7,TGTGCCAGCAGTTTAAGGGGGATTGCCTACGAGCAGTACTTC,CASSLRGIAYEQYF
few,TRBD1,TRBV11-2,TRBJ2-7,TGTGCCAGCAGCTTAGGGTCAGGGGGCACCGACGAGCAGTACTTC,CASSLGSGGTDEQYF
.,.,TRBV7-2,TRBJ2-1,TGTGCCAGCGAAGAATACAATGAGCAGTTCTTC,CASEEYNEQFF
few,.,TRBV7-2,TRBJ2-3,TGTGCCAGCAGCTTAGATGCGCTCCCCCCCACAGATACGCAGTATTTT,CASSLDALPPTDTQYF
few,.,TRBV12-3/TRBV12-4,TRBJ2-7,TGTGCCAGCAGGGTAGGGGGGTCGACCTACGAGCAGTACTTC,CASRVGGSTYEQYF
.,.,TRBV20-1,TRBJ1-1,TGCAGTGCTAGTACCGTGGGGGAAGCTTTCTTT,CSASTVGEAFF
few,TRBD1,TRBV6-5,TRBJ2-5,TGTGCCAGCAGCTCCCCCTGGACAGGGTTGGAGACCCAGTACTTC,CASSSPWTGLETQYF
once,.,TRBV6-5,TRBJ1-3,TGTGCCAGCAGTCCAGGGCCCTCGACCTCTGGAAACACCATATATTTT,CASSPGPSTSGNTIYF
few,TRBD2,TRBV20-1,TRBJ2-1,TGCAGTGCGGGGAGCGGGGCCGACAATGAGCAGTTCTTC,CSAGSGADNEQFF
.,.,TRBV18,TRBJ1-2,TGTGCCAGCTCTCCCGCCCGGGGAGGGACCGCCAACTATGGCTACACCTTC,CASSPARGGTANYGYTF
few,.,TRBV27,TRBJ2-7,TGTGCCAGCAGGGGTCTCGGCAGACCCTACGAGCAGTACTTC,CASRGLGRPYEQYF
.,.,TRBV12-3/TRBV12-4,TRBJ2-3,TGTGCCAGCAGTCCCAAAGGGGGAGGAGAGCTAGATACGCAGTATTTT,CASSPKGGGELDTQYF
.,.,TRBV2,TRBJ2-3,TGTGCCAGCAGAGGGGACTTTGGGGATACGCAGTATTTT,CASRGDFGDTQYF
few,.,TRBV9,TRBJ2-5,TGTGCCAGCAGCACCGGGACCATCCAAGAGACCCAGTACTTC,CASSTGTIQETQYF
.,TRBD1,TRBV6-1,TRBJ1-1,TGTGCCAGTGTGCCGGGACAGGGGTACACTGAAGCTTTCTTT,CASVPGQGYTEAFF
.,.,TRBV5-6,TRBJ2-4,TGTGCCAGCAGCTTGGGGGGAGTCCTAGCCAAAAACATTCAGTACTTC,CASSLGGVLAKNIQYF
.,.,TRBV7-9,TRBJ2-1,TGTGCCAGCAGCAGGAGGGGGTCCGGCTCCTACAATGAGCAGTTCTTC,CASSRRGSGSYNEQFF
.,TRBD2,TRBV7-9,TRBJ2-3,TGTGCCAGCAGCTCTCTGGATCGGGGGGGGGCAGATACGCAGTATTTT,CASSSLDRGGADTQYF
.,TRBD1,TRBV2,TRBJ1-5,TGTGCCAGCAGTGGGGACAGGGGGCTTGGTCAGCCCCAGCATTTT,CASSGDRGLGQPQHF
few,TRBD2,TRBV18,TRBJ2-3,TGTGCCAGCTCACCACCGCTAGCGGGGTCGGATACGCAGTATTTT,CASSPPLAGSDTQYF